The 32 T cell receptor beta chains in this list originate from one sample, sequenced in a study of blood T cell repertoires in COVID-19. Sequenced by immunoSEQ multiplex PCR; TCRdb stores in-frame clones only, minus some. Here the sample spans some 240,000 clones, about nine tenths being singletons. What was sequenced was peripheral blood. The receptors shown here come from a man in his fifties or sixties who had recovered from COVID-19.

The rearrangement uses TRBV10-3 and TRBJ2-7; D is uncertain. CDR3 length equals 14 residues. Trimming left V 6 bases short and J 0 bases short, with 12 bases between. Germline lookup yields CDR1 ENHRY and CDR2 SYGVKD. In DNA, the CDR3 is TGTGCCATCAGAGACACGTCGAGCTCCTACGAGCAGTACTTC. Protein sequence: CAIRDTSSSYEQYF.

The chain combines TRBV12-3 or TRBV12-4 with TRBJ1-2; no clear D gene. V lost 2 bases and J 3 bases, leaving 7 bases between the germline ends. This CDR3 is 13 amino acids long. The CDR3 DNA reads as TGTGCCAGCAGTTTAAGGGAGGACTATGGCTACACCTTC. The encoded protein is CASSLREDYGYTF.

The chain couples TRBV19 to TRBJ1-5; D is ambiguous. The V gene lost 4 bases and the J gene lost 2 bases, with 6 bases spanning the gap. The CDR3 is 13 residues long. Germline V CDR1 and CDR2: LNHDA, SQIVND (reference sequence). CDR3 coding DNA: TGTGCCAGTAGTAACCAGGGCAATCAGCCCCAGCATTTT. Translated: CASSNQGNQPQHF.

In this sample, this clone turned up a few times. V usage is TRBV27 and J usage is TRBJ1-1, with D possibly TRBD1 on 6 matching bases. The CDR3 totals 14 residues. Between the trimmed V and J ends, which lost 6 bases and 1 base, there was a span of 12 bases. The germline CDR1 and CDR2 sequences are MNHEY and SMNVEV (reference sequence). The CDR3 is CASSPGATNTEAFF. The CDR3 nucleotides read TGTGCCAGCAGCCCAGGGGCTACGAACACTGAAGCTTTCTTT.

The V and J genes are TRBV10-1 and TRBJ1-2; D might be TRBD1 (6 bases). The CDR3 extends over 13 amino acids. The V gene lost 2 bases and the J gene lost 2 bases, with 6 bases spanning the gap. Germline V CDR1 and CDR2: WNHNN, SYGVQD (reference sequence). DNA of the CDR3: TGCGCCAGCAGTGAGGACAGGAACTATGGCTACACCTTC. This gives the protein CASSEDRNYGYTF.

The V and J genes are TRBV9 and TRBJ1-3, with 9 bases lining up with TRBD1. Germline CDR1 is SGDLS and CDR2 is YYNGEE. V trimming: 6 bases; J trimming: 2 bases; junction bases outside the gene matches: 6. This CDR3 has 15 amino acids. CDR3 in DNA: TGTGCCAGCACTAGACAGGGGGTCCCTGGAAACACCATATATTTT. Translating it yields CASTRQGVPGNTIYF.

V gene TRBV19 combines with J gene TRBJ2-7, with 7 bases matching TRBD1. V lost 3 bases to trimming and J lost 3 bases; unmatched junction nucleotides: 5. Germline V gene lookup returns CDR1 LNHDA and CDR2 SQIVND (reference sequence). The CDR3 has 14 residues. In DNA, the CDR3 is TGTGCCAGTAGTATCGCCAGACAGGGCTACGAGCAGTACTTC. This translates into CASSIARQGYEQYF.

This clone was seen a few times. The chain links TRBV5-4 to TRBJ1-2, with 8 bases aligning to TRBD1. J gave up 4 bases and V 0 bases, and 5 bases lay outside the gene matches. The CDR3 contains 15 residues. CDR1 and CDR2 (germline): SGHNT, YYREEE (reference sequence). CDR3 sequence (DNA): TGTGCCAGCAGCTTGGCAGGGGGCGCCAGCTATGGCTACACCTTC. This encodes CASSLAGGASYGYTF.

V usage is TRBV6-4 and J usage is TRBJ2-7, with a tentative D call TRBD1 (5 bases). Trimming pared 7 bases from V and 4 bases from J, leaving 5 bases between. Germline lookup yields CDR1 MRHNA and CDR2 SNTAGT. CDR3 length: 10 residues. CDR3 amino acids: CASKGYEQYF. The CDR3, as DNA: TGTGCCAGCAAGGGGTACGAGCAGTACTTC.

This clone was seen only once. The CDR3 sequence is CAGDPGGQPYNEQFF. CDR3 bases: TGTGCCGGAGATCCGGGAGGCCAGCCCTACAATGAGCAGTTCTTC. The chain uses TRBV7-9 and TRBJ2-1; TRBD2 agrees at 7 bases. Germline V gene sequence: CDR1 SEHNR, CDR2 FQNEAQ (reference sequence). Unmatched junction bases numbered 12, after V lost 11 bases and J lost 2 bases. This CDR3 has 15 residues.

The V gene is TRBV6-5, the J gene TRBJ1-1, with D perhaps TRBD1 (6 bases). CDR1 MNHEY and CDR2 SVGAGI come from the germline V gene. V lost 8 bases and J lost 6, with 16 bases in between. The length of the CDR3 is 13 residues. CDR3 amino acids: CASEQGIRPEAFF. CDR3 nucleotide sequence: TGTGCCAGCGAACAGGGAATAAGGCCTGAAGCTTTCTTT.

In its sample, this clone was seen once. The chain recombines TRBV6-1 with TRBJ1-2, with 9 bases fitting TRBD1. The CDR3 contains 15 residues. V shed 3 bases, J shed 2 bases, and the junction held 4 bases outside the gene matches. Looked up from germline, CDR1 is MNHNS and CDR2 is SASEGT. CDR3 protein: CASSEGQGSNYGYTF. CDR3 sequence (DNA): TGTGCCAGCAGTGAGGGACAGGGATCGAACTATGGCTACACCTTC.

This chain connects TRBV14 to TRBJ2-5, with TRBD1 as a possible D gene (8 bases). The CDR3 is made up of 16 amino acids. Germline-derived CDR1 and CDR2 are SGHDN and FVKESK. Between the trimmed V and J ends, which lost 2 bases and 5 bases, there was a span of 18 bases. The CDR3 loop reads CASSQRTGRVRETQYF. CDR3 DNA sequence: TGTGCCAGCAGCCAACGGACAGGGAGGGTCCGTGAGACCCAGTACTTC.

The chain joins TRBV6-5 to TRBJ1-1, with a possible D match to TRBD1 (5 bases). Germline loops: CDR1 MNHEY, CDR2 SVGAGI. CDR3 size: 12 residues. Trimming stripped 4 bases from V and 8 bases from J, with 11 bases between. This CDR3 is CASSFPGGEAFF. For the CDR3, the DNA is TGTGCCAGCAGTTTTCCGGGGGGAGAAGCTTTCTTT.

This chain connects TRBV30 to TRBJ2-5, with TRBD1 identical over 8 bases. This CDR3 has 14 amino acids. V shed 1 base, J shed 5 bases, and the junction held 6 bases outside the gene matches. Germline assignment: CDR1 GTSNPN and CDR2 SVGIG (reference sequence). CDR3 nucleotide sequence: TGTGCCTGGAGTGGGACAGGGCTTAGGGAGACCCAGTACTTC. It yields the protein CAWSGTGLRETQYF.

V gene TRBV5-1 combines with J gene TRBJ1-3, with 8 bases identical to TRBD1. J lost 2 bases, V lost 2 bases, and 6 bases had no gene match. CDR1 is SGHRS, CDR2 YFSETQ, per germline. This CDR3 has 16 residues. Here the CDR3 reads CASSFQGALTGNTIYF. The CDR3 DNA reads TGCGCCAGCAGCTTTCAGGGGGCGCTGACTGGAAACACCATATATTTT.

This clone was counted between two and nine times. This rearrangement joins TRBV7-8 to TRBJ1-5; 10 positions match TRBD1. The CDR3 is 16 residues long. The germline CDR1 and CDR2 sequences are SGHVS and FQNEAQ. With V trimmed by 3 bases and J by 6 bases, 8 bases remained unmatched. Here the CDR3 reads CASSLAGQGLGQPQHF. DNA of the CDR3: TGTGCCAGCAGCTTGGCGGGACAGGGGCTAGGTCAGCCCCAGCATTTT. The variable domain in full, completed from reference TRBV7-8 and TRBJ1-5, reads GAGVSQSPRYKVAKRGQDVALRCDPISGHVSLFWYQQALGQGPEFLTYFQNEAQLDKSGLPSDRFFAERPEGSVSTLKIQRTQQEDSAVYLCASSLAGQGLGQPQHFGDGTRLSIL.

This chain joins TRBV7-2 and TRBJ1-2; 8 bases are a match to TRBD1. In germline, CDR1 is SGHTA, CDR2 FQGNSA. Trimming cost V 3 bases and J 8 bases; bases outside gene matches: 11. This CDR3 spans 15 amino acids. The CDR3 bases are TGTGCCAGCAGCTTGGACAATCAGGGGGCGGGCGGCTACACCTTC. Its translation is CASSLDNQGAGGYTF.

The table lists this clone with a count of one. The chain couples TRBV9 to TRBJ2-3; 9 nucleotides agree with TRBD2. This CDR3 region has 16 residues. J gave up 2 bases and V 2 bases, and 6 bases lay outside the gene matches. Germline V gene data show CDR1 as SGDLS and CDR2 as YYNGEE. CDR3 DNA sequence: TGTGCCAGCAGCGTGGGGAGCGGGGGGATCACAGATACGCAGTATTTT. It encodes CASSVGSGGITDTQYF.

This chain links TRBV6-1 with TRBJ1-3, with D perhaps matching TRBD1 (5 bases). The CDR3 extends over 17 amino acids. V dropped 1 base and J dropped 0 bases, with 13 bases sitting between them. The V gene's germline CDR1 is MNHNS and CDR2 SASEGT. The CDR3 bases are TGTGCCAGCAGTGAAGGTGGTCTAAGGGGCTCTGGAAACACCATATATTTT. Protein sequence: CASSEGGLRGSGNTIYF.

The chain employs TRBV5-8 and TRBJ1-5; no clear D. V was trimmed by 3 bases and J by 0 bases, leaving 22 bases between them. CDR3 length: 19 residues. Germline CDR1 and CDR2: SGHTS and YDEGEE. The CDR3 loop reads CASSSPPLGDLNSNQPQHF. CDR3 coding DNA: TGTGCCAGCAGCTCGCCTCCCCTCGGAGATCTCAATAGCAATCAGCCCCAGCATTTT.

A note on this clone: Distinct nucleotide sequences in the sample also encode this CDR3. This chain joins TRBV3-1 (or the pseudogene TRBV3-2) and TRBJ1-2; D call uncertain. The CDR3 consists of 13 residues. Trimming left V 1 base short and J 8 bases short, with 11 bases between. CDR1 is LGHDT, CDR2 YNNKEL, per germline (reference sequence). DNA for the CDR3: TGTGCCAGCAGCCAAGGGGGAGTCCTAGGCTACACCTTC. Its protein product is CASSQGGVLGYTF.

This sequence joins TRBV2 and TRBJ2-7, with D hard to call. Per the germline V gene, CDR1 is SNHLY and CDR2 is FYNNEI. This CDR3 has 14 residues. Trimming took off 3 bases at V and 2 bases at J, with 11 bases between the two ends. The CDR3 sequence is CASSEGPPPYEQYF. The DNA for the CDR3 is TGTGCCAGCAGTGAGGGCCCGCCGCCCTACGAGCAGTACTTC.

The rearrangement links TRBV24-1 to TRBJ2-3, with TRBD1 identical over 10 bases. CDR1 and CDR2 from the germline V gene are KGHDR and SFDVKD. The length of the CDR3 is 13 residues. V shed 5 bases, J shed 9 bases, and the junction held 4 bases outside the gene matches. CDR3 amino acids: CATSGTTGGTQYF. The CDR3 DNA reads TGTGCCACCAGTGGGACGACAGGGGGCACGCAGTATTTT.

CDR3 amino acids: CASSAIRGTLGIQYF. The CDR3 coding sequence is TGTGCCAGCAGCGCTATCAGGGGAACCCTTGGGATTCAGTACTTC. V gene TRBV4-2 combines with J gene TRBJ2-4; D might be TRBD1 (6 bases). Germline CDR1 reads LGHNA; CDR2 reads YNFKEQ. V dropped 5 bases and J dropped 10 bases, with 21 bases sitting between them. The CDR3 runs to 15 residues.

In DNA form, the CDR3 reads TGTGCCAGCAGTCGCCTAGGCAATCAGCCCCAGCATTTT. This sequence encodes CASSRLGNQPQHF. This sequence joins TRBV12-3 or TRBV12-4 and TRBJ1-5; no firm D call. The length of the CDR3 is 13 residues. V lost 5 bases to trimming and J lost 2 bases, with 7 bases between them.

This chain uses TRBV19 with TRBJ2-7, with 7 nucleotides matching TRBD1. Germline lookup yields CDR1 LNHDA and CDR2 SQIVND (reference sequence). V was pared by 5 bases and J by 2 bases, with 9 bases of the junction left unmatched. The CDR3 has 15 amino acids. In nucleotides, the CDR3 is TGTGCCAGTAGTCCCCGGACAGGATTAACCTACGAGCAGTACTTC. This codes for CASSPRTGLTYEQYF.

This clone has just a few counts. J is TRBJ1-4 and V is TRBV6-5, with no clear D. Looked up from germline, CDR1 is MNHEY and CDR2 is SVGAGI. V was trimmed by 5 bases and J by 11 bases, leaving 9 bases between them. The CDR3 length is 11 residues. The DNA of the CDR3 is TGTGCCAGCAGTAACAAGTACAAACTGTTTTTT. Translated: CASSNKYKLFF.

The rearrangement links TRBV15 to TRBJ2-4; D is possibly TRBD1 (6 bases). V dropped 0 bases and J dropped 14 bases, with 14 bases sitting between them. The CDR3 totals 13 residues. Looked up from germline, CDR1 is LNHNV and CDR2 is YYDKDF (reference sequence). The CDR3 bases are TGTGCCACCAGCAGAGATCAAGGACAGAAGGAGTACTTC. Its protein is CATSRDQGQKEYF.

This clone has more than one count but fewer than ten. The genes are TRBV5-1 and TRBJ2-1; TRBD2 matches 9 bases. This CDR3 is built from 15 residues. The germline CDR1 and CDR2 sequences are SGHRS and YFSETQ. The ends lost 0 bases at V and 8 bases at J; junction bases unmatched: 6. The CDR3 coding sequence is TGCGCCAGCAGCTTGGATGCGGGGGGGCCTTATGAGCAGTTCTTC. Translated, it gives CASSLDAGGPYEQFF.

V is TRBV11-3 and J is TRBJ2-1; no clear D. The germline V and J ends were trimmed by 2 bases and 1 base, with 9 bases remaining between them. The CDR3 has 15 residues. Germline CDR1 and CDR2: SGHNT and YENEEA. This CDR3 reads CASSLISGSYNEQFF. The CDR3 DNA reads TGTGCCAGCAGCTTAATCTCCGGGTCCTACAATGAGCAGTTCTTC.

This CDR3 reads CASTRGTANYGYTF. DNA for the CDR3: TGTGCCAGCACCCGGGGGACAGCTAACTATGGCTACACCTTC. This sequence joins TRBV6-5 and TRBJ1-2; 7 nucleotides agree with TRBD1. CDR1 MNHEY and CDR2 SVGAGI come from the germline V gene. The length of the CDR3 is 14 residues. The J segment lost 0 bases and the V segment lost 7 bases, leaving 5 bases of the junction unmatched.